This T cell receptor (beta chain) originates from a study of blood T cell repertoires in COVID-19. Assay used: immunoSEQ multiplex PCR; TCRdb lists only in-frame clones, some missing. The sample records some 6,300 clones, 88% being singletons. The CDR3 loop spans 19 amino acids. The J segment lost 0 bases and the V segment lost 0 bases, leaving 11 bases of the junction unmatched. The germline CDR1 and CDR2 sequences are SGHRS and YFSETQ. The clonotype originates from a human donor in a cohort sampled during active COVID-19. Sequencing was done on a sample of peripheral blood. The chain carries TRBV5-1 and TRBJ2-1; 8 bases fit TRBD2. The CDR3 here is CASSLGLARTFSSYNEQFF. In DNA, the CDR3 is TGCGCCAGCAGCTTGGGACTAGCGAGAACCTTTAGCTCCTACAATGAGCAGTTCTTC.